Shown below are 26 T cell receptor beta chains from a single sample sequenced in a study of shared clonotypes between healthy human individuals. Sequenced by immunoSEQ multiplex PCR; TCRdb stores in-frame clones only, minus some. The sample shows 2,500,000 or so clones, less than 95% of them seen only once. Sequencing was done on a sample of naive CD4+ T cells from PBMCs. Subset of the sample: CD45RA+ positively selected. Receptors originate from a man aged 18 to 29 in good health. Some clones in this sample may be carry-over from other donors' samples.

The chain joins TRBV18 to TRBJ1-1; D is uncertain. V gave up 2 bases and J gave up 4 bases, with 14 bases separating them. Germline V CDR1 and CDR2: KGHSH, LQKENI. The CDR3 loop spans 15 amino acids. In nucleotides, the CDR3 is TGTGCCAGCTCACCAGTGATAGGACGGCTCACTGAAGCTTTCTTT. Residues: CASSPVIGRLTEAFF.

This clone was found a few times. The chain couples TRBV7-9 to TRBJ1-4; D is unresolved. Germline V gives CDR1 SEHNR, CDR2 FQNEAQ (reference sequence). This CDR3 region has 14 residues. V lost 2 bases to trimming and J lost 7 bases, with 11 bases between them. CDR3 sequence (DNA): TGTGCCAGCAGCTTACCGTCTAGCTCTGAAAAACTGTTTTTT. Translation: CASSLPSSSEKLFF. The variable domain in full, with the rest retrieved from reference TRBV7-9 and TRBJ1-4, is DTGVSQNPRHKITKRGQNVTFRCDPISEHNRLYWYRQTLGQGPEFLTYFQNEAQLEKSRLLSDRFSAERPKGSFSTLEIQRTEQGDSAMYLCASSLPSSSEKLFFGSGTQLSVL.

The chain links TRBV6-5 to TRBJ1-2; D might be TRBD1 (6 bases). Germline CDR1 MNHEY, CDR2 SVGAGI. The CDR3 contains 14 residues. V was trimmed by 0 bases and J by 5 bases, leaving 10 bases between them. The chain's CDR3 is CASSYSRQVYGYTF. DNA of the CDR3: TGTGCCAGCAGTTACTCCAGACAGGTTTATGGCTACACCTTC.

CDR3 amino acids: CASSRQPSNQPQHF. The CDR3 nucleotides read TGTGCCAGCAGCCGACAACCCAGCAATCAGCCCCAGCATTTT. The chain carries TRBV27 and TRBJ1-5, with D hard to call. Germline CDR1 MNHEY, CDR2 SMNVEV (reference sequence). The CDR3 spans 14 residues. The V and J ends lost 6 bases and 1 base respectively, with 10 bases between them.

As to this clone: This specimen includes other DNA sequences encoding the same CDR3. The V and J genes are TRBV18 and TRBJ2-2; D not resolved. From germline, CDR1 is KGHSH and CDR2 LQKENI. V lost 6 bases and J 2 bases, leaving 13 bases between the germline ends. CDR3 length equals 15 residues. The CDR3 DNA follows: TGTGCCAGCTCGTTAGGTCAGATAAACACCGGGGAGCTGTTTTTT. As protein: CASSLGQINTGELFF.

As DNA, the CDR3 is TGCGCCAGCAGCTCAGACTGGGGGAGCACAGATACGCAGTATTTT. It is translated as CASSSDWGSTDTQYF. V gene TRBV5-1 combines with J gene TRBJ2-3; D possibly matches TRBD1 or TRBD2 (5 bases each). This CDR3 spans 15 amino acids. The germline V and J ends were trimmed by 3 bases and 0 bases, with 11 bases remaining between them. Germline V gene data show CDR1 as SGHRS and CDR2 as YFSETQ.

The CDR3: CASSLVRGQAGELFF. CDR3 sequence (DNA): TGTGCCAGCAGCTTAGTGAGGGGGCAGGCCGGGGAGCTGTTTTTT. The gene calls are TRBV11-3 and TRBJ2-2, with TRBD1 matching over 7 bases. Germline V CDR1 and CDR2: SGHNT, YENEEA. The CDR3 consists of 15 residues. Trimming removed 1 base from V and 6 bases from J; junction bases left unmatched: 5.

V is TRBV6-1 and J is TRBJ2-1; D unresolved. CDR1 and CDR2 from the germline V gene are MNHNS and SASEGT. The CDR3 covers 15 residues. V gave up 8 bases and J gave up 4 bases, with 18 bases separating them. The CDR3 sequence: CASGMPGLGYNEQFF. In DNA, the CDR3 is TGTGCCAGCGGGATGCCCGGGCTCGGGTACAATGAGCAGTTCTTC.

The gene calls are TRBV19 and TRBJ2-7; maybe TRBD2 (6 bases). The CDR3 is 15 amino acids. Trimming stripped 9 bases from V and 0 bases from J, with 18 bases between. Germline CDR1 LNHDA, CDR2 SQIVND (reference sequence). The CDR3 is CASRWDSRNSYEQYF. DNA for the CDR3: TGTGCCAGCCGTTGGGACTCGCGGAACTCCTACGAGCAGTACTTC.

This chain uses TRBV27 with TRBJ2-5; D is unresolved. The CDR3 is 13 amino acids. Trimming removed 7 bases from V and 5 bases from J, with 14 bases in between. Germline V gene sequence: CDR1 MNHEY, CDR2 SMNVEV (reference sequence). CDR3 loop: CASTKNKEETQYF. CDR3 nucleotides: TGTGCCAGCACAAAAAACAAGGAGGAGACCCAGTACTTC.

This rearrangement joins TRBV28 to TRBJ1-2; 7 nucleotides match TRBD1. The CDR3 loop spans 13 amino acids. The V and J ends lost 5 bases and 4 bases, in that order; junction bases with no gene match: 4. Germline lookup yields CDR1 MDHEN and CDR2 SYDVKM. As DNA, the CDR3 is TGTGCCAGCAGTACGGGACAGAGCTATGGCTACACCTTC. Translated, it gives CASSTGQSYGYTF.

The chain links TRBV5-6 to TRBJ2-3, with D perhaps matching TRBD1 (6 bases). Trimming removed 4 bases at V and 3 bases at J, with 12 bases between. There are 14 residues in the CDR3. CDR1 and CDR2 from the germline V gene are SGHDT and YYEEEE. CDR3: CASSVDTGTDTQYF. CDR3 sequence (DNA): TGTGCCAGCAGCGTAGATACAGGGACAGATACGCAGTATTTT.

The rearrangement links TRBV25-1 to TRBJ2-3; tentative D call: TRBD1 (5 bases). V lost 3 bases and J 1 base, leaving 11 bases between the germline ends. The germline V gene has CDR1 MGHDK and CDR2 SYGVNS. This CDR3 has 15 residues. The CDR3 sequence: CASSESGRGTDTQYF. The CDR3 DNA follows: TGTGCCAGCAGTGAGTCGGGCAGGGGCACAGATACGCAGTATTTT.

CDR3 region: CASSLPGLRGNYEQYF. CDR3 nucleotide sequence: TGTGCCAGCAGTTTACCGGGGCTCCGGGGAAACTACGAGCAGTACTTC. The chain is built from TRBV28 and TRBJ2-7, with D perhaps matching TRBD1 or TRBD2 (5 bases each). This CDR3 contains 16 residues. The germline gives CDR1 MDHEN, CDR2 SYDVKM. The ends were cut back, 2 bases at V and 3 bases at J, with 17 bases in the middle.

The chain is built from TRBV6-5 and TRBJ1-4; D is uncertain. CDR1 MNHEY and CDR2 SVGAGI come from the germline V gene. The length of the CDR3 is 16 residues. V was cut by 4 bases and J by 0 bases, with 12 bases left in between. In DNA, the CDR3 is TGTGCCAGCAGTTTTTCCCTTTTTGCAACTAATGAAAAACTGTTTTTT. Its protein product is CASSFSLFATNEKLFF.

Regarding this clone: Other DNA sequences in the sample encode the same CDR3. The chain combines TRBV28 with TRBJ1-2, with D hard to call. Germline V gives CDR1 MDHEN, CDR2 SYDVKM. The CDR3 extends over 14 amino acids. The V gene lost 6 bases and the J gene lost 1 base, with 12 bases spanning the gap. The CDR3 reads CASSTSALNYGYTF. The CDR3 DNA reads TGTGCCAGCAGCACCTCGGCTCTTAACTATGGCTACACCTTC.

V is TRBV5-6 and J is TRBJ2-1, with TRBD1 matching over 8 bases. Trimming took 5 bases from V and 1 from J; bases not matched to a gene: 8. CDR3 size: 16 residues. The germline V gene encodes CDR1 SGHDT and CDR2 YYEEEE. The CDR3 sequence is CASSPQGDWSYNEQFF. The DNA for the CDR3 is TGTGCCAGCAGTCCACAGGGGGATTGGTCCTACAATGAGCAGTTCTTC.

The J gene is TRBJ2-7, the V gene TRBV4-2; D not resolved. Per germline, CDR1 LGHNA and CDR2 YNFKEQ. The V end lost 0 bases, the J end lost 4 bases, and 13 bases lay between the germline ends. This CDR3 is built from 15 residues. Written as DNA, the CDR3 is TGTGCCAGCAGCCAAGATCCCTTCGGAGAATACGAGCAGTACTTC. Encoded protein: CASSQDPFGEYEQYF.

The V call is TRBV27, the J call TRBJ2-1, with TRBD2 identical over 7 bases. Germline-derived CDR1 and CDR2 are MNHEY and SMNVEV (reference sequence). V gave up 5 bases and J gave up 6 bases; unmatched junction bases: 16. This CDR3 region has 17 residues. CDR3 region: CASSPPLFRREPNEQFF. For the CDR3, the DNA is TGTGCCAGCAGTCCACCCTTGTTTCGGCGGGAGCCCAATGAGCAGTTCTTC.

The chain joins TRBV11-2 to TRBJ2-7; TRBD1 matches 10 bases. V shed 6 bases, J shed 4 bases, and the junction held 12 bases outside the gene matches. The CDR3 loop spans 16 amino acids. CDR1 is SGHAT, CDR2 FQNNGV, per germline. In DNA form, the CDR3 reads TGTGCCAGCAGGCCCAGGATTCGGGACAGGGGATACGAGCAGTACTTC. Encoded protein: CASRPRIRDRGYEQYF.

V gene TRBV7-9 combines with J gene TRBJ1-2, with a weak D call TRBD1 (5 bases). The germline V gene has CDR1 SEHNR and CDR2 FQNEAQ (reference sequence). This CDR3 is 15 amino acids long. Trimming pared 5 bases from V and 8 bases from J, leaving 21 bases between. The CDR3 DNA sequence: TGTGCCAGCAGCCCACCGGGGACGGTGCGGTGGGGCTACACCTTC. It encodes CASSPPGTVRWGYTF.

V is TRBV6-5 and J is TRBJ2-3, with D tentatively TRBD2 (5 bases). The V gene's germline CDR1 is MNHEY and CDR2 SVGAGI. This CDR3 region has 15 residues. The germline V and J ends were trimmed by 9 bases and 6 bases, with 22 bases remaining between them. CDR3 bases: TGTGCCAGTCAGTCTAGCCGACGTTGGGTGGATACGCAGTATTTT. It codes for CASQSSRRWVDTQYF.

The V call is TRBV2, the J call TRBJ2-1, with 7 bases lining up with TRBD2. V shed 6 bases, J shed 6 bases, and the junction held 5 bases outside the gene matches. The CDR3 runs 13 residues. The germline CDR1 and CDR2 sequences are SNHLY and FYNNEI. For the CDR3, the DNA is TGTGCCAGCAGGCGGGAGCCCCTCAATGAGCAGTTCTTC. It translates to CASRREPLNEQFF.

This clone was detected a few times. Written as DNA, the CDR3 is TGTGCCATCCTAGAGGAGACCCAGTACTTC. This sequence encodes CAILEETQYF. The chain employs TRBV10-3 and TRBJ2-5; no firm D call. The germline V gene has CDR1 ENHRY and CDR2 SYGVKD. The CDR3 is 10 amino acids. V was trimmed by 8 bases and J by 5 bases, leaving 6 bases between them.

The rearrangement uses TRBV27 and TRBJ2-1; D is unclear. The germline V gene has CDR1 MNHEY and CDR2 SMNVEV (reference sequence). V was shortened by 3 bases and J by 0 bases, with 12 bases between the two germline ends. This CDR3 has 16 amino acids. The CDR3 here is CASSFLGLSSYNEQFF. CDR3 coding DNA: TGTGCCAGCAGTTTTCTCGGGCTTAGCTCCTACAATGAGCAGTTCTTC.

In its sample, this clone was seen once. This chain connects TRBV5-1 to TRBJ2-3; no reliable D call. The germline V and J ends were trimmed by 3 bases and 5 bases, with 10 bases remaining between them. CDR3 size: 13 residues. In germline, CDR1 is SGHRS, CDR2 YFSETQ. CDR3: CASSSTVGDTQYF. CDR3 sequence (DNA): TGCGCCAGCAGCTCCACAGTTGGAGATACGCAGTATTTT.